The 2 T cell receptor beta chains below come from one sample, sequenced in a study of early T cells in non-severe SARS-CoV-2 infection (dated by TCRdb to the early 2020s). The method behind the library was 5' RACE. The data were produced on a NextSeq 500. TCRdb applied fastp at Q25 and MiXCR to the public reads, then kept only in-frame beta chains. Identical CDR3 proteins give one entry, which carries the most common genes and DNA. The sample data list about 97,000 distinct CDR3 sequences, and 8% to 13% of these were observed just once. The top ten clones comprise 4.7% of the sample. This material consisted of whole blood, taken at baseline. The origin of the receptors is an adult who was a healthcare worker with PCR-confirmed SARS-CoV-2 infection or an uninfected control (not recorded which).

This clonotype was detected only a few times. The rearrangement uses TRBV4-2 and TRBJ2-5; 8 nucleotides line up with TRBD2. The CDR3 sequence is 18 residues long. V was clipped by 3 bases and J by 3 bases; unmatched bases: 15. Germline V gene sequence: CDR1 LGHNA, CDR2 YNFKEQ. CDR3: CASSHSGMLAGGKETQYF. CDR3 DNA: TGTGCCAGCAGCCATAGCGGGATGCTGGCTGGGGGCAAAGAGACCCAGTACTTC.

This clonotype was seen many times. The V and J genes are TRBV5-5 and TRBJ2-5, with TRBD1 identical over 8 bases. Germline assignment: CDR1 SGHKS and CDR2 YYEKEE (reference sequence). CDR3 size: 14 residues. The junction had 7 bases not matched to a gene; V was cut back by 4 bases and J by 5 bases. CDR3 in DNA: TGTGCCAGCAGCCAACGGACAGGGAGGGAGACCCAGTACTTC. This translates into CASSQRTGRETQYF.